What follows are 20 T cell receptor beta chains derived from one specimen sequenced in a study of T cell clonality in common variable immunodeficiency. Sequencing was performed with immunoSEQ multiplex PCR; in TCRdb, only in-frame clones are kept and a portion is missing. This sample has about 45,000 clones, each found more than once. The sequencing input was peripheral blood mononuclear cells. These receptors came from a person aged 18 to 69 in good health.

About this clone: The read halts 3 residues ahead of the CDR3 end, with the missing end drawn from the germline J gene. The genes are TRBV7-6 and TRBJ1-1; TRBD1 matches 10 bases. With V trimmed by 3 bases and J by 4 bases, 2 bases remained unmatched. The germline gives CDR1 SGHVS, CDR2 FNYEAQ. The CDR3 has 14 residues. CDR3 bases read: TGTGCCAGCAGCTTTGGGACAGGGGCCACTGAA. Translation gives CASSFGTGATE. The CDR3 in its entirety is CASSFGTGATEAFF.

A few counts support this clone. The CDR3 goes on 3 residues after the read ends, and that part is filled in from the germline J gene. This chain joins TRBV10-2 and TRBJ2-2; D remains unclear. This CDR3 is built from 12 residues. The ends were cut back, 3 bases at V and 4 bases at J, with 3 bases in the middle. Germline CDR1 reads WSHSY; CDR2 reads SAAADI. The chain's CDR3 is CASSEGTGELFF. The sequenced CDR3 bases are TGCGCCAGCAGTGAAGGCACCGGGGAG.

This clone was seen many times. The read is 3 residues too short to cover the CDR3 end, so that end is filled in from the germline J gene. The gene calls are TRBV7-2 and TRBJ2-3, with 8 bases fitting TRBD2. V lost 5 bases and J lost 0; bases outside the gene matches: 4. Germline V CDR1 and CDR2: SGHTA, FQGNSA. The length of the CDR3 is 15 residues. CDR3 DNA (partial): TGTGCCAGCAGCACCTTAGCGGGGAGCACAGATACG. This translates into CASSTLAGSTDT. The whole CDR3 protein is CASSTLAGSTDTQYF.

This clone was recorded at least ten times. The read terminates 3 residues before the CDR3 end, so the remaining end is supplied by the germline J gene. The V and J genes are TRBV19 and TRBJ1-1, with 7 bases identical to TRBD1. The CDR3 extends over 14 amino acids. Looked up from germline, CDR1 is LNHDA and CDR2 is SQIVND (reference sequence). V shed 7 bases, J shed 0 bases, and the junction held 5 bases outside the gene matches. The CDR3 bases that were read are TGTGCCAGTACCACGGACAGGATGAACACTGAA. Translation gives CASTTDRMNTE. The CDR3 reads in full as CASTTDRMNTEAFF.

The table lists this clone with many counts. The CDR3 DNA, read in part, is TGCGCCAGCAGACTTATACTTGACAGGGGGACTAGCGGGACG. Translated: CASRLILDRGTSGT. The complete CDR3 reads CASRLILDRGTSGTQYF. This rearrangement joins TRBV4-1 to TRBJ2-3; 12 nucleotides match TRBD2. The read is 3 residues too short to cover the CDR3 end, so that end is filled in from the germline J gene. Germline V gives CDR1 MGHRA, CDR2 YSYEKL. This CDR3 comprises 17 residues.

This clone was seen ten or more times. The CDR3 end is not reached by the read, which stops 3 residues before it; the germline J gene fills it in. V is TRBV2 and J is TRBJ2-7, with a tentative D call TRBD1 (5 bases). Germline CDR1 and CDR2: SNHLY and FYNNEI. The CDR3 consists of 14 residues. Trimming stripped 5 bases from V and 6 bases from J, with 17 bases between. The sequenced CDR3 bases are TGTGCCAGCAGTCCGAAACAGACAGTAAGCGAG. As protein: CASSPKQTVSE. The full CDR3 reads CASSPKQTVSEQYF.

This clone has ten or more counts. The CDR3 goes on 3 residues after the read ends, and that part is filled in from the germline J gene. The chain joins TRBV4-2 to TRBJ2-2, with D perhaps being TRBD1 or TRBD2 (5 bases each). Germline V gives CDR1 LGHNA, CDR2 YNFKEQ. Trimming left V 2 bases short and J 4 bases short, with 11 bases between. This CDR3 comprises 15 residues. The CDR3: CASSQRGAGTGELFF. The covered CDR3 bases are TGTGCCAGCAGCCAACGAGGGGCTGGCACCGGGGAG.

This clone appeared many times. The read terminates 3 residues ahead of where the CDR3 ends, so the germline J gene completes it. This chain connects TRBV5-4 to TRBJ2-7, with D possibly TRBD1 on 7 matching bases. Per germline, CDR1 SGHNT and CDR2 YYREEE (reference sequence). The CDR3 consists of 14 residues. Trimming cost V 1 base and J 5 bases, with 13 bases left between them. The CDR3 bases that were read are TGTGCCAGCAGCTTGTTCAGGGGGGTGGACGAG. As protein: CASSLFRGVDE. Given in full, the CDR3 is CASSLFRGVDEQYF.

This clone appeared many times. The CDR3 bases that were read are TGTGCCAGCAGCCAAGAGGGACAGGGGGTTCCCGGGGAG. Translated, it gives CASSQEGQGVPGE. The entire CDR3 reads CASSQEGQGVPGELFF. The chain joins TRBV4-2 to TRBJ2-2; 11 nucleotides line up with TRBD1. The CDR3 end falls 3 residues outside the read, so it is completed with the germline J gene. Unmatched junction bases numbered 3, after V lost 0 bases and J lost 6 bases. This CDR3 has 16 amino acids. CDR1 LGHNA and CDR2 YNFKEQ come from the germline V gene.

Ten or more counts support this clone. The missing CDR3 end, 3 residues past where the read stops, is filled in from the germline J gene. The gene calls are TRBV5-1 and TRBJ2-7; TRBD2 might be the D (6 bases). The germline V gene has CDR1 SGHRS and CDR2 YFSETQ. V shed 2 bases and J shed 4 bases, with 13 bases lying between them. The CDR3 length is 14 residues. The sequenced CDR3 bases are TGCGCCAGCAGCTTCGGCGGGGCCTTTTACGAG. Translated: CASSFGGAFYE. The whole CDR3 protein reads CASSFGGAFYEQYF.

The table lists this clone with many counts. The CDR3 extends 3 residues past the end of the read, so its final part is completed from the germline J gene. This sequence joins TRBV10-3 and TRBJ1-1; 8 nucleotides match TRBD1. This CDR3 region has 13 residues. Per the germline V gene, CDR1 is ENHRY and CDR2 is SYGVKD. The V segment lost 8 bases and the J segment 2 bases; nucleotides outside the gene matches: 4. The CDR3 DNA, read in part, is TGTGCCATCGGACAGGGCTCCAACACTGAA. Translation gives CAIGQGSNTE. The whole CDR3 sequence reads CAIGQGSNTEAFF.

This clone was seen more than once but under ten times. The sequenced fragment ends 3 residues before the CDR3 boundary, so the rest is inferred from the germline J gene. This chain uses TRBV25-1 with TRBJ2-6; no clear D. Germline V gives CDR1 MGHDK, CDR2 SYGVNS. The CDR3 has 15 amino acids. Trimming cost V 3 bases and J 1 base, with 7 bases left between them. This CDR3 reads CASSELGSGANVLTF. The CDR3 bases that were read are TGTGCCAGCAGTGAGTTAGGGTCTGGGGCCAACGTC.

This clone was counted ten times or more. The read ends 3 residues before the CDR3 terminus; that terminus is restored from the germline J gene. This chain connects TRBV11-3 to TRBJ1-2, with no clear D. CDR3 length: 12 amino acids. Germline V lookup: CDR1 SGHNT, CDR2 YENEEA. CDR3 bases read: TGTGCCAGCAGCCTACGTGACAACGGC. It encodes CASSLRDNG. In full, the CDR3 reads CASSLRDNGYTF.

This clone has a count of ten or more. The CDR3 extends 3 residues past the end of the read, so its final part is completed from the germline J gene. V usage is TRBV20-1 and J usage is TRBJ2-3; TRBD1 matches at 7 bases. Unmatched junction bases numbered 10, after V lost 4 bases and J lost 3 bases. Germline loops: CDR1 DFQATT, CDR2 SNEGSKA (reference sequence). This CDR3 contains 15 residues. The DNA read from the CDR3 is TGCAGTGCTAAAAGGGACAGCCTTTGGACAGATACG. Translation: CSAKRDSLWTDT. The full CDR3 is CSAKRDSLWTDTQYF.

This clone was observed many times. The CDR3 end is not reached by the read, which stops 3 residues before it; the germline J gene fills it in. This chain links TRBV10-3 with TRBJ2-7, with 10 bases matching TRBD1. Germline V gives CDR1 ENHRY, CDR2 SYGVKD. With V trimmed by 10 bases and J by 5 bases, 11 bases remained unmatched. CDR3 size: 14 residues. CDR3 sequence: CATTPGTGADEQYF. The CDR3 DNA, read in part, is TGTGCCACCACCCCGGGGACAGGGGCCGACGAG.

This clone was detected many times. Read sequence stops 3 residues before the CDR3 end, and the germline J gene provides the missing end. This rearrangement joins TRBV10-3 to TRBJ1-1, with a weak D call TRBD1 (5 bases). The CDR3 loop spans 13 amino acids. CDR1 and CDR2 (germline): ENHRY, SYGVKD. V lost 6 bases to trimming and J lost 1 base, with 9 bases between them. Incomplete CDR3 DNA: TGTGCCATCAGGCAGGGAGAGAACACTGAA. It translates to CAIRQGENTE. The entire CDR3 protein reads CAIRQGENTEAFF.

This clone was counted many times. The read falls 3 residues short of the CDR3 end, and the missing part is taken from the germline J gene. V is TRBV4-2 and J is TRBJ2-1; 8 bases match TRBD2. The ends lost 6 bases at V and 8 bases at J; junction bases unmatched: 15. The CDR3 spans 16 residues. The germline gives CDR1 LGHNA, CDR2 YNFKEQ. The covered CDR3 bases are TGTGCCAGCAGGGCTATCGGGGGGGCAAAAGAAGATGAG. This codes for CASRAIGGAKEDE. The CDR3 as a whole reads CASRAIGGAKEDEQFF.

This clone was counted ten times or more. The read falls 3 residues short of the CDR3 end, and the missing part is taken from the germline J gene. V gene TRBV12-3 or TRBV12-4 combines with J gene TRBJ1-1, with a tentative D call TRBD1 (5 bases). CDR3 length: 12 residues. The DNA read from the CDR3 is TGTGCCAGCAGTTTATATCCAGGGAGT. It specifies CASSLYPGS. The whole CDR3 reads CASSLYPGSAFF.

This clone has a count of ten or more. The read stops 3 residues short of the end of the CDR3; the missing end is completed from the germline J gene. The chain is built from TRBV4-1 and TRBJ2-6; D gene unclear. Germline V CDR1 and CDR2: MGHRA, YSYEKL. The length of the CDR3 is 17 residues. Deletions cut 0 bases from V and 2 bases from J, with 11 bases between. The sequenced part of the CDR3 DNA is TGCGCCAGCAGCCAAGACCTTTCCGTTACTGGGGCCAACGTC. This gives the protein CASSQDLSVTGANV. The full CDR3 reads CASSQDLSVTGANVLTF.

This clone was counted at least ten times. The read ends 3 residues shy of where the CDR3 ends; the end is completed using the germline J gene. The chain combines TRBV19 with TRBJ1-1; a weak D match, TRBD1 (6 bases). The CDR3 totals 12 residues. Trimming pared 8 bases from V and 3 bases from J, leaving 10 bases between. CDR1 LNHDA and CDR2 SQIVND come from the germline V gene (reference sequence). The DNA read from the CDR3 is TGTGCCAGTTTTGGACAGTACACTGAA. Translation gives CASFGQYTE. The complete CDR3 reads CASFGQYTEAFF.